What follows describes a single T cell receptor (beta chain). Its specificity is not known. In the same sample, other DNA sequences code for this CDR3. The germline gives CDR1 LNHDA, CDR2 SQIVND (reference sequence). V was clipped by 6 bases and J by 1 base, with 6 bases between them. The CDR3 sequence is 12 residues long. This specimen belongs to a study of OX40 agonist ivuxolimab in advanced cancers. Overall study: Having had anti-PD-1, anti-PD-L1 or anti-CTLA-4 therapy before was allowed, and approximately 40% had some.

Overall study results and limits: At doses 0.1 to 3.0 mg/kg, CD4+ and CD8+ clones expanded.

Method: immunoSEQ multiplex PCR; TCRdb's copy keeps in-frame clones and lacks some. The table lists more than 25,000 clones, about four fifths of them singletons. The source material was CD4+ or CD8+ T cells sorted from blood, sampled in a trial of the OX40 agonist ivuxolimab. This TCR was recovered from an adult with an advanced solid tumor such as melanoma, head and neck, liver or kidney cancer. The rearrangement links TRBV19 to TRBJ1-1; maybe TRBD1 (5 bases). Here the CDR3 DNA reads TGTGCCAGTAGCACAGGGAACACTGAAGCTTTCTTT. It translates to CASSTGNTEAFF.